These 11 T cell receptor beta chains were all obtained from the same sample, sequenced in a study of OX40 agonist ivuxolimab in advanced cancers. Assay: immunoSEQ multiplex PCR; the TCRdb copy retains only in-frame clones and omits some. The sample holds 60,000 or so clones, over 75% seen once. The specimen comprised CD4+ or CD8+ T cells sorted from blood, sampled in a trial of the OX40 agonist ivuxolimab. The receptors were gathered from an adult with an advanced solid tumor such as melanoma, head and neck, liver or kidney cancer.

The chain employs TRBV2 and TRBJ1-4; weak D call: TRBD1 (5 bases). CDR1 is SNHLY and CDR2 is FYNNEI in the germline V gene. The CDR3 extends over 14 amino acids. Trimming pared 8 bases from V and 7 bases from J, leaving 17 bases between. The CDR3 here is CASDVVAGTEKLFF. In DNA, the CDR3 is TGTGCCAGCGACGTGGTGGCAGGGACTGAAAAACTGTTTTTT.

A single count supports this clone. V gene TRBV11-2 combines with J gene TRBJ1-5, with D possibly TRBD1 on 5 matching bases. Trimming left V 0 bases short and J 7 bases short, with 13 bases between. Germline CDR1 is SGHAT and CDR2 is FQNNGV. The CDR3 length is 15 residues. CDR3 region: CASSLDGGPGQPQHF. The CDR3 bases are TGTGCCAGCAGCTTAGATGGGGGACCCGGACAGCCCCAGCATTTT.

CDR3 in DNA: TGTGCCAGCTCACCGCAGAGTATGAACACTGAAGCTTTCTTT. This translates into CASSPQSMNTEAFF. This sequence joins TRBV18 and TRBJ1-1; the D is unclear. Trimming removed 3 bases at V and 0 bases at J, with 8 bases between. The germline CDR1 and CDR2 sequences are KGHSH and LQKENI. The CDR3 length is 14 residues.

CDR3 bases: TGTGCCTCAATACCGGGTCGTGGACGGTACAATGAGCAGTTCTTC. This sequence encodes CASIPGRGRYNEQFF. The chain carries TRBV30 and TRBJ2-1; D ambiguous. Germline V CDR1 and CDR2: GTSNPN, SVGIG (reference sequence). With 7 bases removed from V and 4 bases from J, the gap between germline ends came to 20 bases. This CDR3 region has 15 residues.

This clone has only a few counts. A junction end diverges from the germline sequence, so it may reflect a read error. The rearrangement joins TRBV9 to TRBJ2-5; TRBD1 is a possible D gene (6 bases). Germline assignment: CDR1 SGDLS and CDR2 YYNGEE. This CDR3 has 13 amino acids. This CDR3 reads CASTGTQQGTQYF. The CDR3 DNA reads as TGTGCCAGCACCGGGACACAACAAGGGACCCAGTACTTC.

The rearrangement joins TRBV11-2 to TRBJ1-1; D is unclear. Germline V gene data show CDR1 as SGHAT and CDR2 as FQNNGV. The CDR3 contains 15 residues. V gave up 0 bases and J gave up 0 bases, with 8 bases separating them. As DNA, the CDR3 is TGTGCCAGCAGCTTAGAAAGGGTAGTGAACACTGAAGCTTTCTTT. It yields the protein CASSLERVVNTEAFF.

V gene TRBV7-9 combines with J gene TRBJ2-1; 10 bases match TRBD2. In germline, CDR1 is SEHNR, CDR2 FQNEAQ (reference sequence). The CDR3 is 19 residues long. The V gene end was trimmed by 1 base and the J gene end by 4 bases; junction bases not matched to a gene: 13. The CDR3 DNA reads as TGTGCCAGCAGCTTAGGACGGGCTAGCGGGAGCCCCCGTTACAATGAGCAGTTCTTC. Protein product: CASSLGRASGSPRYNEQFF.

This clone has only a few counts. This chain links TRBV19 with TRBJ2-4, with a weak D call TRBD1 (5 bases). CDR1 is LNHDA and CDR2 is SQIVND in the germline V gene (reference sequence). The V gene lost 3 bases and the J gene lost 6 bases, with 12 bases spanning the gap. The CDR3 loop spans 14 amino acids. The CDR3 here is CASSIQGLGNIQYF. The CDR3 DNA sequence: TGTGCCAGTAGTATCCAGGGATTGGGAAACATTCAGTACTTC.

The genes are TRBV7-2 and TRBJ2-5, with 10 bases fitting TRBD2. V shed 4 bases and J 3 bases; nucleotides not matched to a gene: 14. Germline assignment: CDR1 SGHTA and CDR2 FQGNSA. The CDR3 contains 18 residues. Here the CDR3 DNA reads TGTGCCAGCAGCTCTTCCCTGGGTAGCGGGGGGACCGAAGAGACCCAGTACTTC. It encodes CASSSSLGSGGTEETQYF.

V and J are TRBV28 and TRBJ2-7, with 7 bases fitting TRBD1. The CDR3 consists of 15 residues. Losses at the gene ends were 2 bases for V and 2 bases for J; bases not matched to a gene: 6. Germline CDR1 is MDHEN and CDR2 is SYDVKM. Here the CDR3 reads CASSLTGAAPYEQYF. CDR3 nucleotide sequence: TGTGCCAGCAGTTTAACAGGGGCCGCCCCCTACGAGCAGTACTTC.

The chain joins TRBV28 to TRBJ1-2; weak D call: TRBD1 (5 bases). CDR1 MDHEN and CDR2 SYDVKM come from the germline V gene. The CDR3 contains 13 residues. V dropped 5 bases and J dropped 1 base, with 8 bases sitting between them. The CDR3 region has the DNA TGTGCCAGCAGTCGGGGCCTTAACTATGGCTACACCTTC. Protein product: CASSRGLNYGYTF.